This TCR beta chain came from a study of CD8 T cells in ankylosing spondylitis (dated by TCRdb to between 2016 and 2019). For context, the study as a whole: To find TCR variants linked to disease, the study profiled T cell receptor beta repertoires in ankylosing spondylitis patients and healthy donors. The full study cohort was made up of roughly 25 ankylosing spondylitis patients and over 90 healthy donors. Peripheral blood was sampled, and synovial fluid was also collected from ankylosing spondylitis patients. Broad study findings and their caveats: Some motif variants had previously been reported in the synovial fluid and blood of reactive arthritis patients, which suggests shared mechanisms of disease initiation. A CD8+ phenotype was shown by the disease-linked clones, which were found at relatively low frequencies in peripheral blood. According to the report, matched synovial fluid samples from ankylosing spondylitis patients were significantly enriched for the disease-linked clones. A TCR beta motif of several highly homologous amino acid variants appeared characteristic of blood from ankylosing spondylitis patients.

To note about this clonotype: Its antigen is currently not known. Base qualities are not provided; no much larger clone lies one nucleotide away.

The CDR3 measures 14 amino acids from cysteine to phenylalanine. Of all the DNA, just the CDR3 is kept, 42 bases in frame from base 1. V loses 7 bases, J loses 5 bases, and the germline ends lie 14 bases apart. The sequencer listed for this sample is Illumina HiSeq 2500. Quantitative 5'-RACE with molecular barcodes was used to prepare TCR beta libraries. For the original study's pipeline: A new computational method based on a probabilistic model of VDJ rearrangement was used to identify disease-linked TCR variants. In-frame beta chains were kept once TCRdb had trimmed the public reads at Q25 with fastp and called clones with MiXCR. When rows share a CDR3 protein, they turn into one entry using the most common DNA and genes. The V and J calls and clone size are TCRdb's, not the authors'. The sample records approximately 500,000 distinct CDR3 sequences, 10% to 15% of which are singletons. The ten largest clonotypes hold almost 7% of the sample.

The rearranged chain carries TRBV12-3 or TRBV12-4 and TRBJ1-4; a weak D assignment points to TRBD1 (6 bases agree). Sequencing was done on a sample of blood, either unsorted or a sorted T cell fraction (not recorded which). The clonotype was recovered from a male donor with ankylosing spondylitis. Here is the DNA: TGTGCCAGCACCCCAACAGGGAGGAATGAAAAACTGTTTTTT. Its protein product is CASTPTGRNEKLFF.